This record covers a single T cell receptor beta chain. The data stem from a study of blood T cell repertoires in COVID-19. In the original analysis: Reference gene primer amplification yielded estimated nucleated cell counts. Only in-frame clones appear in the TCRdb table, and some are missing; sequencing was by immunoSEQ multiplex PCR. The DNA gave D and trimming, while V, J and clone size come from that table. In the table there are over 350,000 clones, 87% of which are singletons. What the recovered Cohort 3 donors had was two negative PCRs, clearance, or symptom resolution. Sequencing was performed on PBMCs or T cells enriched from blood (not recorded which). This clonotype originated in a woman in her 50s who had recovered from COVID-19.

This CDR3 is CASRGQGMGTEAFF. CDR3 coding DNA: TGTGCCAGCAGGGGACAGGGTATGGGGACTGAAGCTTTCTTT. J is TRBJ1-1 and V is TRBV27; TRBD1 aligns across 9 bases. CDR3 length equals 14 residues. The trim removed 6 bases at V and 5 bases at J, leaving 7 bases unmatched. Per the germline V gene, CDR1 is MNHEY and CDR2 is SMNVEV (reference sequence).